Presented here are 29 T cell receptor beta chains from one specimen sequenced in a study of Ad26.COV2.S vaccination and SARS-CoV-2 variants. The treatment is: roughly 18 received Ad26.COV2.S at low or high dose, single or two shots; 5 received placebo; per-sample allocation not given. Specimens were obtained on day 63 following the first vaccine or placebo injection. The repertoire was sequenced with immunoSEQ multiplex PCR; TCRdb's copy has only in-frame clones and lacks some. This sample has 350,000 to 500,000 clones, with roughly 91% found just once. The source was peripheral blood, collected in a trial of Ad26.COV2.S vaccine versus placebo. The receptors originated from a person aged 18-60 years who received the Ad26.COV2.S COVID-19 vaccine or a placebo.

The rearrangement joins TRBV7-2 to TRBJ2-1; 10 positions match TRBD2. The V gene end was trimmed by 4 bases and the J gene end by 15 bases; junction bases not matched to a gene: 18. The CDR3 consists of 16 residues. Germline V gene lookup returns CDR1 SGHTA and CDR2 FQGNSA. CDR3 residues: CASSWGGTSGNSLGFF. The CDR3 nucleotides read TGTGCCAGCAGCTGGGGAGGTACTAGCGGGAACTCCTTAGGGTTCTTC.

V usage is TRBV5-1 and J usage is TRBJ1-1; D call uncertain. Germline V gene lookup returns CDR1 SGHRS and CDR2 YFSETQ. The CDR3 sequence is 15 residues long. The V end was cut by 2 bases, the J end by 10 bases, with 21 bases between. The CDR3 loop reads CASSFTGLSGNGAFF. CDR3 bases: TGCGCCAGCAGCTTTACGGGCCTCTCGGGGAATGGAGCTTTCTTT.

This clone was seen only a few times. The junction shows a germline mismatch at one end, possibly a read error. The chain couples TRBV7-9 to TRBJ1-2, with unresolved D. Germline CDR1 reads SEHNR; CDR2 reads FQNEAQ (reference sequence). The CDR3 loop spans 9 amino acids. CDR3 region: CASSLESDF. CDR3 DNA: TGTGCCAGCAGCTTAGAATCAGATTTC.

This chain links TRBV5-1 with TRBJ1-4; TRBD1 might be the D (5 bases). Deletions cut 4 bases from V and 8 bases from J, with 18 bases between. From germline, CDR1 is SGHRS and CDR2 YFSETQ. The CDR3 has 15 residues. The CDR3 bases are TGCGCCAGCAGCCAGGGCGGCAGACTAGAAGAAAAACTGTTTTTT. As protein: CASSQGGRLEEKLFF. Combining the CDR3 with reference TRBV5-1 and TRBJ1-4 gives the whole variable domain KAGVTQTPRYLIKTRGQQVTLSCSPISGHRSVSWYQQTPGQGLQFLFEYFSETQRNKGNFPGRFSGRQFSNSRSEMNVSTLELGDSALYLCASSQGGRLEEKLFFGSGTQLSVL.

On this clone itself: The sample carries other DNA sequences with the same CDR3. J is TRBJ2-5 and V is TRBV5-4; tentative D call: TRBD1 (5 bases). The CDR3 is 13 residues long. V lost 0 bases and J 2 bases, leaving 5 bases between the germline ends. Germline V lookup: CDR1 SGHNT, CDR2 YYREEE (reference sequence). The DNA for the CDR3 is TGTGCCAGCAGCTTGGAGGGGCAAGAGACCCAGTACTTC. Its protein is CASSLEGQETQYF.

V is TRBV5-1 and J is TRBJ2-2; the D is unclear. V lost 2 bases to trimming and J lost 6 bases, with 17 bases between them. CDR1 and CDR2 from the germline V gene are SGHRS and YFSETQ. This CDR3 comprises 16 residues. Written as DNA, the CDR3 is TGCGCCAGCAGCTTAACAACCCTAGGTTCCGCCGGGGAGCTGTTTTTT. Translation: CASSLTTLGSAGELFF.

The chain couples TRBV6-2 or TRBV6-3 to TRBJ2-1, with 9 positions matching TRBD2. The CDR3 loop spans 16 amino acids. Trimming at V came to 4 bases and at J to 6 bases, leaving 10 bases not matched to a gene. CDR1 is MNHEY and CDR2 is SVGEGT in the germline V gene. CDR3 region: CASSSPRASGTNEQFF. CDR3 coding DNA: TGTGCCAGCAGTTCCCCCAGGGCTAGCGGGACCAATGAGCAGTTCTTC.

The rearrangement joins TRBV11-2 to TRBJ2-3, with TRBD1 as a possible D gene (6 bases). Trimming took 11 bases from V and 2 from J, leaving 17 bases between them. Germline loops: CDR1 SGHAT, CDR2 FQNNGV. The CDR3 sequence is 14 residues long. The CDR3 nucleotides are TGTGCCTCCAAGTTGGACAGTCCCACAGATACGCAGTATTTT. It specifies CASKLDSPTDTQYF.

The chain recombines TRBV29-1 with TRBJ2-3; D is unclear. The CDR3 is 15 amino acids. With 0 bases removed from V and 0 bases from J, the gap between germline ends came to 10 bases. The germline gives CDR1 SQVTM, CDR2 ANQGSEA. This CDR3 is CSVEEGSGSTDTQYF. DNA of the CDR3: TGCAGCGTTGAAGAAGGCTCAGGCAGCACAGATACGCAGTATTTT.

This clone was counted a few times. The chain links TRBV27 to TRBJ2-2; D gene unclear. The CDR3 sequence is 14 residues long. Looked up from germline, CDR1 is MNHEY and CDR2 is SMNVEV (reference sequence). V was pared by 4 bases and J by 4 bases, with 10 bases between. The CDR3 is CASSSRTPTGELFF. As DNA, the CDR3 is TGTGCCAGCAGTTCCAGGACCCCCACCGGGGAGCTGTTTTTT.

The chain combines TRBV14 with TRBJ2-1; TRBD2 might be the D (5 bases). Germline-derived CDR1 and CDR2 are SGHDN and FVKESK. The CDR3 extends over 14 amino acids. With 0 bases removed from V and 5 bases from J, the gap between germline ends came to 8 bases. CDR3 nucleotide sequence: TGTGCCAGCAGCCAAGACGGGGTGAACAATGAGCAGTTCTTC. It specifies CASSQDGVNNEQFF.

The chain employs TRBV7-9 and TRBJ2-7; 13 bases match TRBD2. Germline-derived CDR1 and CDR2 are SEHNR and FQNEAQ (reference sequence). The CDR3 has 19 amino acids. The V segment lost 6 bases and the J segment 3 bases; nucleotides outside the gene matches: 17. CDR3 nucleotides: TGTGCCAGCAGTTTTAGTAGGACTAGCGGGAGCAAATATATCTACGAGCAGTACTTC. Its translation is CASSFSRTSGSKYIYEQYF.

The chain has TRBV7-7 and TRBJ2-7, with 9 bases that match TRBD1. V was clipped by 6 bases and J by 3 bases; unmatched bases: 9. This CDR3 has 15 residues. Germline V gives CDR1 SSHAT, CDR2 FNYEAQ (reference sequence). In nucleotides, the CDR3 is TGTGCCAGCAGTCTAGGGACAGGGAGTCTCTACGAGCAGTACTTC. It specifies CASSLGTGSLYEQYF.

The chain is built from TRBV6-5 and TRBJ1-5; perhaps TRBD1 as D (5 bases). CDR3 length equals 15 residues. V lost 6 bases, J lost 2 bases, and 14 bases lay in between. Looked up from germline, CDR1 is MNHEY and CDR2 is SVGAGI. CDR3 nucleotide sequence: TGTGCCAGCAGCCCGGGTTCGGGGGGCAATCAGCCCCAGCATTTT. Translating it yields CASSPGSGGNQPQHF.

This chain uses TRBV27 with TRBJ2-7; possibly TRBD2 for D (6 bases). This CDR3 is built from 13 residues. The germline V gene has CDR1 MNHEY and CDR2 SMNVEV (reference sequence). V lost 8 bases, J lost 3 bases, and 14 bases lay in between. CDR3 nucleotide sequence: TGTGCCAGCTCAATAGCGGTTCACTACGAGCAGTACTTC. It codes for CASSIAVHYEQYF.

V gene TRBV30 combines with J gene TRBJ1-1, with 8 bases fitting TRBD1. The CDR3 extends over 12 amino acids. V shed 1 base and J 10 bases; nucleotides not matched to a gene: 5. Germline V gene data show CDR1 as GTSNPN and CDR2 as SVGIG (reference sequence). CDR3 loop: CAWSGGQAGAFF. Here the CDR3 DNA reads TGTGCCTGGAGTGGGGGACAGGCTGGAGCTTTCTTT.

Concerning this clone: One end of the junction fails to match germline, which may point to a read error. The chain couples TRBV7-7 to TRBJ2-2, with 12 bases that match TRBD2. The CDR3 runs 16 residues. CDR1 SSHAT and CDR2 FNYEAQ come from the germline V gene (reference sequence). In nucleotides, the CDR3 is TGTGCTAGCAGCTCTAGCGGGAGGGCTATCACCGGGGAGCTGTTTTTT. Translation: CASSSSGRAITGELFF.

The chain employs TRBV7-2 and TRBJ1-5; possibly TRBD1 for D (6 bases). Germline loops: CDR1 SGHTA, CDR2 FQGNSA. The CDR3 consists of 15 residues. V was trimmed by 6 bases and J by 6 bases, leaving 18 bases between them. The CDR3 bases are TGTGCCAGCAGACTTAGTTCCGGAGGGGGTCAGCCCCAGCATTTT. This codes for CASRLSSGGGQPQHF. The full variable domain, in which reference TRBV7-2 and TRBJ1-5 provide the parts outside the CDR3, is GAGVSQSPSNKVTEKGKDVELRCDPISGHTALYWYRQSLGQGLEFLIYFQGNSAPDKSGLPSDRFSAERTGGSVSTLTIQRTQQEDSAVYLCASRLSSGGGQPQHFGDGTRLSIL.

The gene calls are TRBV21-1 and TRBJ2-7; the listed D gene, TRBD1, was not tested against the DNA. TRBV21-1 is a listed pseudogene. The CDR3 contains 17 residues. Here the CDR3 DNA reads TGTGCCAGCAGCATCCCCGGGACAGGGAACTTACCCTACGAGCAGTACTTC. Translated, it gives CASSIPGTGNLPYEQYF.

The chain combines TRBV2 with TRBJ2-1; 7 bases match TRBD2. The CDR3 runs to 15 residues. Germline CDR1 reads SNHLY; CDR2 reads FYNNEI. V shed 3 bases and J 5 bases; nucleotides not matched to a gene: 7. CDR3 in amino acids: CASSERSGINNEQFF. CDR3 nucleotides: TGTGCCAGCAGTGAGAGGAGCGGGATTAACAATGAGCAGTTCTTC.

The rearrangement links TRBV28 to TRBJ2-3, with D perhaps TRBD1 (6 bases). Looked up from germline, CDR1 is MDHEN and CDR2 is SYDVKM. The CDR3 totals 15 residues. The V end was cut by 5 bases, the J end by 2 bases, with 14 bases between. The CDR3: CASSEMDSFTDTQYF. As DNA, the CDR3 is TGTGCCAGCAGTGAAATGGACAGTTTCACAGATACGCAGTATTTT.

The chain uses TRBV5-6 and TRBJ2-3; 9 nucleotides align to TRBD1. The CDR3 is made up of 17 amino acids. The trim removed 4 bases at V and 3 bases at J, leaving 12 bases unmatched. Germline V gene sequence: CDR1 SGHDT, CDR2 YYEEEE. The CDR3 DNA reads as TGTGCCAGCAGCGACAGTCGACAGGGGGTAGTGACAGATACGCAGTATTTT. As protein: CASSDSRQGVVTDTQYF.

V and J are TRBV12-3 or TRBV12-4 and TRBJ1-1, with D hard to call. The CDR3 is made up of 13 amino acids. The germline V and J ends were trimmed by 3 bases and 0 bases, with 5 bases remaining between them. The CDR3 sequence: CASSLQVNTEAFF. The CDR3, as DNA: TGTGCCAGCAGTTTGCAGGTGAACACTGAAGCTTTCTTT.

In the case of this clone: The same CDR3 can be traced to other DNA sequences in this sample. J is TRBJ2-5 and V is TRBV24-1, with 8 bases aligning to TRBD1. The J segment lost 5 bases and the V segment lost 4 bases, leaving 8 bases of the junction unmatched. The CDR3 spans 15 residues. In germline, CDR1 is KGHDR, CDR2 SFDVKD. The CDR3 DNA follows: TGTGCCACCAGTGACCGGCGGACAGGGAAGGAGACCCAGTACTTC. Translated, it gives CATSDRRTGKETQYF.

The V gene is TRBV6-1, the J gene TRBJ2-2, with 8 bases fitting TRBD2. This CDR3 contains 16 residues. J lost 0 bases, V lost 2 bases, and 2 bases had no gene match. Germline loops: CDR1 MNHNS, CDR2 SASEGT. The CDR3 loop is CASSEPGGSNTGELFF. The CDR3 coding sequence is TGTGCCAGCAGTGAACCGGGAGGGTCGAACACCGGGGAGCTGTTTTTT.

The CDR3 region is CASSLKGEGRETQYF. CDR3 DNA: TGTGCCAGCAGCCTTAAAGGGGAGGGTCGGGAGACCCAGTACTTC. The chain combines TRBV3-1 (or the pseudogene TRBV3-2) with TRBJ2-5; 7 positions match TRBD2. Germline-derived CDR1 and CDR2 are LGHDT and YNNKEL (reference sequence). V trimming: 4 bases; J trimming: 5 bases; junction bases outside the gene matches: 10. The CDR3 covers 15 residues.

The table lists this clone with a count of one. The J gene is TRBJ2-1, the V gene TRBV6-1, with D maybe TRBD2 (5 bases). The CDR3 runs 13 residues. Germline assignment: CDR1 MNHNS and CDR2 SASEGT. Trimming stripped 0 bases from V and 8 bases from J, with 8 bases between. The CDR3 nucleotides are TGTGCCAGCAGTGAAGCCCCCGGGGATGAGCAGTTCTTC. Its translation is CASSEAPGDEQFF.

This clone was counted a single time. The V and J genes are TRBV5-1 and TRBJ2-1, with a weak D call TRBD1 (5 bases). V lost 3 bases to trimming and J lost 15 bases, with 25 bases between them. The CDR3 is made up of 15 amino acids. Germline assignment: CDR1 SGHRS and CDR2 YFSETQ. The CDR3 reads CASSYLGAVERWAFF. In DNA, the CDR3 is TGCGCCAGCAGCTACTTAGGGGCGGTTGAGCGTTGGGCGTTCTTC.

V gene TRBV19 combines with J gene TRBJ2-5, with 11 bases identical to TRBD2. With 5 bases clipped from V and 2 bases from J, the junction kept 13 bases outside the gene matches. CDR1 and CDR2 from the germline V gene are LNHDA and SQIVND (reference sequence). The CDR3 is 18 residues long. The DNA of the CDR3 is TGTGCCAGTAGTCCCTACCCCCCGGGACTAGCGGAACAAGAGACCCAGTACTTC. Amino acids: CASSPYPPGLAEQETQYF.